The rows below give T cell receptor beta chains drawn from one sample of a study of identical twins. TCRdb reanalysed the 5' RACE reads using MiXCR and keeps one entry per CDR3 protein. The data show approximately 890,000 distinct CDR3 sequences, approximately 13% seen once. The sample also formed part of further work on yellow fever vaccine responses in identical twins.

Sequenced sample: PBMCs. The receptors were gathered from a woman younger than 30 in good health. Each CDR3 is given with its conserved first and last residue. The order of the fields is clone size, J gene, D gene, V gene, CDR3 DNA, CDR3 protein. D genes are given only for firm matches. Size is stated for part of the rows, as once, few or many counts, or as a class when the clone is expanded.

clone size: many
J gene: TRBJ1-1
D gene: -
V gene: TRBV12-3/TRBV12-4
CDR3 DNA: TGTGCCAGCAGGCGCGGACAGACTGAAGCTTTCTTT
CDR3 protein: CASRRGQTEAFF

clone size: many
J gene: TRBJ2-2
D gene: TRBD2
V gene: TRBV12-3/TRBV12-4
CDR3 DNA: TGTGCCACCAAGTGGCGGGAGACCGGGGAGCTGTTTTTT
CDR3 protein: CATKWRETGELFF

clone size: many
J gene: TRBJ1-2
D gene: -
V gene: TRBV7-6
CDR3 DNA: TGTGCCAGCAGCTTAGGACCGACCTATGGCTACACCTTC
CDR3 protein: CASSLGPTYGYTF

clone size: many
J gene: TRBJ1-5
D gene: TRBD1
V gene: TRBV3-1
CDR3 DNA: TGTGCCAGCAGCCAAGGGGGGACAGTAAATCAGCCCCAGCATTTT
CDR3 protein: CASSQGGTVNQPQHF

clone size: -
J gene: TRBJ1-3
D gene: TRBD1
V gene: TRBV6-2/TRBV6-3
CDR3 DNA: TGTGCCTGCAGTTATCCATTCGCAACAGGGGCATCTGGAAACACCATATATTTT
CDR3 protein: CACSYPFATGASGNTIYF

clone size: -
J gene: TRBJ1-1
D gene: TRBD1
V gene: TRBV3-1
CDR3 DNA: TGTGCCAGCAGCCCAGACAACCGCAGGGGGCAGGGCACTGAAGCTTTCTTT
CDR3 protein: CASSPDNRRGQGTEAFF

clone size: few
J gene: TRBJ2-7
D gene: TRBD1
V gene: TRBV7-8
CDR3 DNA: TGTGCCAGCAGCGCCAGGGGGACAGGGGGGTACGAGCAGTACTTC
CDR3 protein: CASSARGTGGYEQYF

clone size: -
J gene: TRBJ2-6
D gene: -
V gene: TRBV29-1
CDR3 DNA: TGCAGCGTTGTTCGCAGGGGCGGGAGTGGGGCCAACGTCCTGACTTTC
CDR3 protein: CSVVRRGGSGANVLTF

clone size: -
J gene: TRBJ2-1
D gene: -
V gene: TRBV11-2
CDR3 DNA: TGTGCCAGCAGCTTAGGTCCTAACCAGTTCTTC
CDR3 protein: CASSLGPNQFF

clone size: -
J gene: TRBJ1-2
D gene: TRBD1
V gene: TRBV6-1
CDR3 DNA: TGTGCCAGCAGTGAAGCAGGACAGGGATTCAACGGCTACACCTTC
CDR3 protein: CASSEAGQGFNGYTF

clone size: -
J gene: TRBJ2-3
D gene: -
V gene: TRBV10-3
CDR3 DNA: TGTGCCATCAGCCGGGCCTGGGGTAGGGATACGCAGTATTTT
CDR3 protein: CAISRAWGRDTQYF

clone size: many
J gene: TRBJ1-1
D gene: TRBD1
V gene: TRBV7-9
CDR3 DNA: TGTGCCAGCAGCGCAACAGGGGTGAACACTGAAGCTTTCTTT
CDR3 protein: CASSATGVNTEAFF

clone size: few
J gene: TRBJ1-6
D gene: -
V gene: TRBV12-3/TRBV12-4
CDR3 DNA: TGTGCCAGCCGACCTTCCCTCCAGGGTAATTCACCCCTCCACTTT
CDR3 protein: CASRPSLQGNSPLHF

clone size: many
J gene: TRBJ1-4
D gene: TRBD1
V gene: TRBV10-3
CDR3 DNA: TGTGCCATCAGTGATGGACAGGGGAGTAATGAAAAACTGTTTTTT
CDR3 protein: CAISDGQGSNEKLFF

clone size: -
J gene: TRBJ2-3
D gene: TRBD2
V gene: TRBV24-1
CDR3 DNA: TGTGCCACCAGTCCTTCATTTGTACTAGCGGGCCGAGATACGCAGTATTTT
CDR3 protein: CATSPSFVLAGRDTQYF

clone size: once
J gene: TRBJ2-5
D gene: TRBD1
V gene: TRBV2
CDR3 DNA: TGTGCCAGCAGTGAAGGGCTGGGGACAGCACAAGAGACCCAGTACTTC
CDR3 protein: CASSEGLGTAQETQYF

clone size: -
J gene: TRBJ2-3
D gene: -
V gene: TRBV14
CDR3 DNA: TGTGCCAGCAGCCAAGTGGCGCCTAGACACACAGATACGCAGTATTTT
CDR3 protein: CASSQVAPRHTDTQYF

clone size: -
J gene: TRBJ2-1
D gene: TRBD2
V gene: TRBV10-2
CDR3 DNA: TGCGCCAGCAGACGAGCGGGGGGGCCTCCTTACAATGAGCAGTTCTTC
CDR3 protein: CASRRAGGPPYNEQFF

clone size: -
J gene: TRBJ1-6
D gene: -
V gene: TRBV6-2/TRBV6-3
CDR3 DNA: TGTGCCAGCAGTTACTCGAGCTTTAGGGGCACGGGAAATTCACCCCTCCACTTT
CDR3 protein: CASSYSSFRGTGNSPLHF

clone size: -
J gene: TRBJ2-3
D gene: TRBD2
V gene: TRBV20-1
CDR3 DNA: TGCAGTGCTCCAGGACTAGCGGGGGCCCTCACAGATACGCAGTATTTT
CDR3 protein: CSAPGLAGALTDTQYF

clone size: many
J gene: TRBJ1-4
D gene: -
V gene: TRBV28
CDR3 DNA: TGTGCCAGCAGTTTTGGCAGTGAAAAACTGTTTTTT
CDR3 protein: CASSFGSEKLFF

clone size: few
J gene: TRBJ2-1
D gene: TRBD2
V gene: TRBV2
CDR3 DNA: TGTGCCAGCAGTGTGGGGGGACTAGCGGGGAATGAGCAGTTCTTC
CDR3 protein: CASSVGGLAGNEQFF

clone size: -
J gene: TRBJ2-1
D gene: TRBD2
V gene: TRBV3-1
CDR3 DNA: TGTGCCAGCAGCCAAATAGCGGGATTCTACAATGAGCAGTTCTTC
CDR3 protein: CASSQIAGFYNEQFF

clone size: many
J gene: TRBJ2-1
D gene: TRBD1
V gene: TRBV12-3/TRBV12-4
CDR3 DNA: TGTGCCAGCAGGATAGCAGGGGGCGCTGGTAATGAGCAGTTCTTC
CDR3 protein: CASRIAGGAGNEQFF

clone size: -
J gene: TRBJ2-2
D gene: TRBD2
V gene: TRBV9
CDR3 DNA: TGTGCCAGCAGCCCCTCGACCGGGACTAAAAACACCGGGGAGCTGTTTTTT
CDR3 protein: CASSPSTGTKNTGELFF

clone size: few
J gene: TRBJ2-1
D gene: TRBD1
V gene: TRBV11-3
CDR3 DNA: TGTGCCAGCAGCTTGGCGGACAGGGTAGGACCCTACAATGAGCAGTTCTTC
CDR3 protein: CASSLADRVGPYNEQFF

clone size: -
J gene: TRBJ2-4
D gene: -
V gene: TRBV19
CDR3 DNA: TGTGCCAGTACCGGAGGAGCCAAAAACATTCAGTACTTC
CDR3 protein: CASTGGAKNIQYF

clone size: few
J gene: TRBJ2-5
D gene: -
V gene: TRBV7-9
CDR3 DNA: TGTGCCAGCAGCGCCCCCCGGGGGTGGGAGACCCAGTACTTC
CDR3 protein: CASSAPRGWETQYF

clone size: -
J gene: TRBJ2-1
D gene: TRBD2
V gene: TRBV2
CDR3 DNA: TGTGCCACCTCCGGGACTAGCACCAATGAGCAGTTCTTC
CDR3 protein: CATSGTSTNEQFF

clone size: -
J gene: TRBJ2-5
D gene: TRBD1
V gene: TRBV20-1
CDR3 DNA: TGCAGTGCTACGAGACAGGGGTACAACCAAGAGACCCAGTACTTC
CDR3 protein: CSATRQGYNQETQYF